The rows below give T cell receptor beta chains drawn from one sample of a study of blood T cell repertoires in COVID-19. Here immunoSEQ multiplex PCR was the method, and the copy in TCRdb shows in-frame clones only, minus some. The table records approximately 96,000 clones, more than 90% of them present only once. Sequenced: peripheral blood. The receptors derive from a human donor with active COVID-19. The donor label of this sample is uncertain. CDR3s include the opening cysteine and the closing phenylalanine or tryptophan. A D gene is named only where the DNA matches it firmly. Size is omitted from some rows. Given values are once, few, many or a class for expanded clones.

D	V	J	size	DNA	CDR3
.	TRBV7-9	TRBJ1-1	.	TGTGCCAGCACTCAAGATGTAGTTAAAGCTTTCTTT	CASTQDVVKAFF
TRBD1	TRBV3-1/TRBV3-2	TRBJ1-1	.	TGTGCCAGCAGCCGAAGGACAGGGCAAGGGAACACTGAAGCTTTCTTT	CASSRRTGQGNTEAFF
.	TRBV11-2	TRBJ1-1	.	TGTGCCAGCAGCTTAGGCGCAGGGAGGGCTGAAGCTTTCTTT	CASSLGAGRAEAFF
TRBD2	TRBV19	TRBJ2-7	few	TGTGCCAGTAGCACCGGGGGGGGCTACGAGCAGTACTTC	CASSTGGGYEQYF
TRBD2	TRBV19	TRBJ2-1	.	TGTGCCAGTAGTACGCCGGGACTAGCGGGGGGGACCGGTGAGCAGTTCTTC	CASSTPGLAGGTGEQFF
.	TRBV7-9	TRBJ2-1	.	TGTGCCAGCAGCCGGGACACGCAGGGCCCCTACAATGAGCAGTTCTTC	CASSRDTQGPYNEQFF
.	TRBV4-2	TRBJ2-1	few	TGTGCCAGCAGCCCTTCCAAGCTATTAAACAATGAGCAGTTCTTC	CASSPSKLLNNEQFF
.	TRBV19	TRBJ1-1	.	TGTGCCAGCGGGGAGGGAGTCTGGGCCAGCGCACCCGACACTGAAGCTTTCTTT	CASGEGVWASAPDTEAFF
.	TRBV7-2	TRBJ1-6	once	TGTGCCAGCAGCCCTAATAATTCACCCCTCCACTTT	CASSPNNSPLHF
.	TRBV29-1	TRBJ2-7	.	TGCAGCGTCGCAGAACCGGGACAAATACCAACTAGCTCCTACGAGCAGTACTTC	CSVAEPGQIPTSSYEQYF
.	TRBV10-3	TRBJ2-7	.	TGTGCCATCAGGCCTTCGTTTGGCGGGTACGAGCAGTACTTC	CAIRPSFGGYEQYF
.	TRBV4-3	TRBJ2-2	.	TGCGCCAGCAGCCAAGTACCCAGCGCGAACACCGGGGAGCTGTTTTTT	CASSQVPSANTGELFF
TRBD1	TRBV3-1/TRBV3-2	TRBJ1-2	once	TGTGCCAGCAGCTCTGCGGACAGGGGTAGCTATGGCTACACCTTC	CASSSADRGSYGYTF
TRBD1	TRBV11-1	TRBJ2-7	.	TGTGCCAGCAGCCAAGTCAGGGGGCGGGTGCAGTACTTC	CASSQVRGRVQYF
TRBD1	TRBV6-1	TRBJ1-2	.	TGTGCCAGCAGTGAGTCGACAGGGGGAGGCTACACCTTC	CASSESTGGGYTF
.	TRBV19	TRBJ2-1	.	TGTGCCAGTATCGACAGGCCCTACAATGAGCAGTTCTTC	CASIDRPYNEQFF
TRBD1	TRBV23-1	TRBJ1-2	.	TGCGCCAGCAGTCGCCGACAGGGGTATGGCTACACCTTC	CASSRRQGYGYTF
.	TRBV21-1	TRBJ2-1	.	TGTGCCAGCAGCAAAAGGGGACTGCCAACCTACAATGAGCAGTTCTTC	CASSKRGLPTYNEQFF
.	TRBV7-2	TRBJ2-3	.	TGTGCCAGCAGACCTCCGAGGGGGGGGCCCACAGATACGCAGTATTTT	CASRPPRGGPTDTQYF
.	TRBV5-1	TRBJ1-3	.	TGCGCCAGCAGCCAGGGTTTGGTAGGGGTCTTCTCTGGAAACACCATATATTTT	CASSQGLVGVFSGNTIYF
.	TRBV7-2	TRBJ2-2	.	TGTGCCAGCAGCGCCGACAGTACCGGGGAGCTGTTTTTT	CASSADSTGELFF
.	TRBV7-9	TRBJ1-1	.	TGTGCCAGCAGCTTAGGGCACCGAACGAACACTGAAGCTTTCTTT	CASSLGHRTNTEAFF